This TCR beta chain stems from a study of blood T cell repertoires in COVID-19. Study-level background: The United States, Italy and Spain were the sources of the acute and convalescent COVID-19 samples.

Germline V gene lookup returns CDR1 SGHTA and CDR2 FQGNSA. The CDR3 sequence is 15 residues long. V lost 6 bases, J lost 5 bases, and 10 bases stayed unmatched. As processed by the authors: Counts of nucleated cells, estimated from reference gene primer amplification, were obtained. The data were produced by immunoSEQ multiplex PCR, yet TCRdb's version contains in-frame clones alone and is incomplete. The D gene and trimming were derived from the DNA, and the V and J assignments and clone size from that table. The table lists about 170,000 clones, over 75% of them singletons. This chain uses TRBV7-2 with TRBJ2-1; TRBD1 matches at 7 bases. The TCR was taken from a man in his fifties or sixties who had recovered from COVID-19. Sequenced: peripheral blood. CDR3 loop: CASSFTGDSDNEQFF. Here the CDR3 DNA reads TGTGCCAGCAGTTTTACAGGGGATTCGGACAATGAGCAGTTCTTC.